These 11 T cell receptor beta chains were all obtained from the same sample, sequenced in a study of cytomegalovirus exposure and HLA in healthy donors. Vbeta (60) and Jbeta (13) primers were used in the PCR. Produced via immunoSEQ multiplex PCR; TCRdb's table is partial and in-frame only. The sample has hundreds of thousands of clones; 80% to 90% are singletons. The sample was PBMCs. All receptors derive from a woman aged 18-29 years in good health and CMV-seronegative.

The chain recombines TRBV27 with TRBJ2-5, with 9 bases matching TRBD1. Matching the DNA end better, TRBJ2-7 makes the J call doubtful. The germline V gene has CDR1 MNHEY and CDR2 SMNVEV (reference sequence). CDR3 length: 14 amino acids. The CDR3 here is CASSLVDRGYEQYF. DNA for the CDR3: TGTGCCAGCAGTTTGGTGGACAGGGGTTACGAGCAGTACTTC.

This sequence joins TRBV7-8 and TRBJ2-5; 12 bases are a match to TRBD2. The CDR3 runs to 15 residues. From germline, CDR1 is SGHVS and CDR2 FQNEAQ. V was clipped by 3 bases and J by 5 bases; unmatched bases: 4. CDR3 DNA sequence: TGTGCCAGCAGCTTGACTAGCGGGGGCGGGGAGACCCAGTACTTC. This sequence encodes CASSLTSGGGETQYF.

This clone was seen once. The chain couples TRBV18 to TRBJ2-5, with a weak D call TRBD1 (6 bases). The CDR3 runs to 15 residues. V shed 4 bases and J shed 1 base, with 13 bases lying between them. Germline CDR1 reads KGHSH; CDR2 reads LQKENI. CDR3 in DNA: TGTGCCAGCTCACTGAACCAGGGGACCCAAGAGACCCAGTACTTC. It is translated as CASSLNQGTQETQYF.

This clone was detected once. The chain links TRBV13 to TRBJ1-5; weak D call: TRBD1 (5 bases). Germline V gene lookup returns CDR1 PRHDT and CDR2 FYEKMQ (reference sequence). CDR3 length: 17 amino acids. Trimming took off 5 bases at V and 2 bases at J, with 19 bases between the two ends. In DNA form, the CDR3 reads TGTGCCAGCAGCCAGAAAGGAACGGGCAGGGGCAATCAGCCCCAGCATTTT. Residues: CASSQKGTGRGNQPQHF.

This chain's CDR3 is CASSLATGTEAFF. CDR3 in DNA: TGTGCCAGCAGCTTAGCTACAGGGACGGAAGCTTTCTTT. The chain is built from TRBV11-2 and TRBJ1-1; TRBD1 might be the D (6 bases). The CDR3 contains 13 residues. Germline CDR1 SGHAT, CDR2 FQNNGV. Trimming cost V 1 base and J 8 bases, with 11 bases left between them.

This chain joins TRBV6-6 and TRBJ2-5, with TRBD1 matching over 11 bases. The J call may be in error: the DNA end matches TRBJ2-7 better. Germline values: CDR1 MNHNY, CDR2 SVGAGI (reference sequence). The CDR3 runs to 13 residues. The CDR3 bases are TGTGCCAGCAGAGGGACAGGGGGACACGAGCAGTACTTC. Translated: CASRGTGGHEQYF.

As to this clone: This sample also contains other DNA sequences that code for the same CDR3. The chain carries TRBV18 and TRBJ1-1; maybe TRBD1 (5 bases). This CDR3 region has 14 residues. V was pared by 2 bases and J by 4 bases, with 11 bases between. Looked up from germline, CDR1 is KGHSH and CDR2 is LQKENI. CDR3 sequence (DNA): TGTGCCAGCTCACCAGGGACCGGGGGCACTGAAGCTTTCTTT. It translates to CASSPGTGGTEAFF. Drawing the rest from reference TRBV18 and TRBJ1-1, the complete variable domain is NAGVMQNPRHLVRRRGQEARLRCSPMKGHSHVYWYRQLPEEGLKFMVYLQKENIIDESGMPKERFSAEFPKEGPSILRIQQVVRGDSAAYFCASSPGTGGTEAFFGQGTRLTVV.

The CDR3 sequence: CSATGTDTQYF. The CDR3 DNA follows: TGCAGTGCTACAGGGACAGATACGCAGTATTTT. The chain carries TRBV20-1 and TRBJ2-3; the D gene is possibly TRBD1 (5 bases). The V end lost 4 bases, the J end lost 3 bases, and 5 bases lay between the germline ends. The CDR3 consists of 11 residues. Germline V CDR1 and CDR2: DFQATT, SNEGSKA (reference sequence).

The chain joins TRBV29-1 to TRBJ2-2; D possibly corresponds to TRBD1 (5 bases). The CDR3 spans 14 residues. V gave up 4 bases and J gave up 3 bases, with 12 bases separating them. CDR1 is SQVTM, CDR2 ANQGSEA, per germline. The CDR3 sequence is CSVAGYLDTGELFF. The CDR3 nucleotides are TGCAGCGTTGCAGGGTATCTCGACACCGGGGAGCTGTTTTTT.

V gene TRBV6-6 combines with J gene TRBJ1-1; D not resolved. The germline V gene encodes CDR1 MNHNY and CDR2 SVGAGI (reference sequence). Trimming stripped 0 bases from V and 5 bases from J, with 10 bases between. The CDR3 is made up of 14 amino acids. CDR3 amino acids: CASSYSQWNTEAFF. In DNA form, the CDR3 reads TGTGCCAGCAGTTACTCACAGTGGAATACTGAAGCTTTCTTT.

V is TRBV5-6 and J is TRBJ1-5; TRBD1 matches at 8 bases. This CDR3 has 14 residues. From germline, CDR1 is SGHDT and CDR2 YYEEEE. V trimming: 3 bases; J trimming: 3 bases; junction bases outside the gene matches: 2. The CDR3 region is CASSSGQVNQPQHF. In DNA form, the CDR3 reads TGTGCCAGCAGCTCGGGACAGGTCAATCAGCCCCAGCATTTT.